This T cell receptor (beta chain) was found in a study of CD8 T cells in Susac syndrome (dated by TCRdb to between 2019 and 2020). As for the study more broadly: Whether CD8+ T cell activation and differentiation in Susac syndrome was antigen driven was tested using repertoire sequencing. The clonality of the CD8+ T cell repertoire was compared across approximately 11 healthy donors, roughly 14 Susac syndrome patients and under 18 multiple sclerosis patients. Overall results and qualifications from the work: The study acknowledged that relatively few individuals were included in the TCR sequencing and HLA analysis.

RNA was extracted using the RNeasy kit, and roughly 0.45 to 1 microgram was reverse transcribed with random hexamers. TCR beta CDR3 regions were amplified with the immunoSEQ multiplex PCR assay covering 54 Vbeta and 13 Jbeta segments. Bias from PCR amplification was corrected by using a synthetic template baseline for primer optimization and for computational correction. The paper's data handling went like this. Reads were assigned to V, D and J genes according to IMGT and analyzed in immunoSEQ Analyzer, with only productive sequences retained. To calculate clonality, Shannon entropy was normalized by log2 of the number of productive unique sequences and then subtracted from one. For each patient and control, public and private clones were evaluated among the 100 most prevalent clones. A clone was defined as Susac-specific if it was absent from the healthy and MS cohorts, from around 960 published viral clones and from other ImmuneACCESS disease sequences. The raw public reads went through TCRdb reprocessing: fastp at Q25, MiXCR clone calling, in-frame beta chains kept. Each entry merges the rows of one CDR3 protein and shows their most common DNA and genes. TCRdb's processing, not the study's, gives the V and J calls here. This sample holds a few hundred thousand distinct CDR3 sequences; 65% to 90% were observed only once. The top ten clonotypes cover around 0.22% of the sample.

On this clonotype: Its recognized antigen is unknown. It has no much larger one-base neighbor in the sample; base qualities were not kept.

In the germline V gene, CDR1 corresponds to SGHDT and CDR2 to YYEEEE. The CDR3 holds 13 amino acids from the cysteine to the phenylalanine. Of the read, only the CDR3 DNA is kept; its 39 bases are in frame from base 1. V lost 0 bases and J lost 8 bases; the stretch between them is 11 bases long. High-throughput TCR beta sequencing profiled peripheral blood CD8+ and CD4+ T cells from healthy donors, Susac syndrome patients and multiple sclerosis patients. The multiple sclerosis controls were treatment-naive patients whose relapsing-remitting disease, either stable or active, fulfilled the revised McDonald criteria. Bulk CD8+ and CD4+ T cells were purified magnetically by negative isolation, whereas CD8+ TEMRA cells were enriched by FACS. Blood was collected in EDTA tubes and processed within 24 hours, with PBMCs isolated through density gradient centrifugation. PBMCs intended for TCR sequencing were cryopreserved in liquid nitrogen and thawed later in a water bath at 37 degrees C. Purity of sorted or isolated CD4+, CD8+ and CD8+ TEMRA cells was at least 90%.

The TCR originated in a human donor with multiple sclerosis. In this chain, TRBV5-6 is recombined with TRBJ1-2; the D segment could be TRBD1, given 5 matching bases. Sequencing was done on a sample of CD8+ T cells from PBMCs. The nucleotides are TGTGCCAGCAGCTTGGGCCAGGGCAGCGGCTACACCTTC. Translation gives CASSLGQGSGYTF.